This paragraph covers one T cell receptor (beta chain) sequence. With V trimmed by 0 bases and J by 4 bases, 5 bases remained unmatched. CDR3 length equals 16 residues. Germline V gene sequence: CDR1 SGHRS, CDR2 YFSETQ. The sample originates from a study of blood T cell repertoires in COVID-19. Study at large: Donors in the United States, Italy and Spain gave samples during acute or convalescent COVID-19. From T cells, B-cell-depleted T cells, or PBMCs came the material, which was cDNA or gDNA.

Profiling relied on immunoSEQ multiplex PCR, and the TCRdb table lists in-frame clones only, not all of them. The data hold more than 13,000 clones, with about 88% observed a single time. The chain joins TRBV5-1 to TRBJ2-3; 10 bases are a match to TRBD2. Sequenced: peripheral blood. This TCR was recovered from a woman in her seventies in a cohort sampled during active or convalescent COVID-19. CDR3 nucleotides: TGCGCCAGCAGCTTGGCCGGGCTAGCGGGGGCAGATACGCAGTATTTT. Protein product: CASSLAGLAGADTQYF.